The 25 T cell receptor beta chains below all came from one sample that was sequenced in a study of shared clonotypes between healthy human individuals. Assay: immunoSEQ multiplex PCR; the TCRdb copy retains only in-frame clones and omits some. The table records millions of clones, over 85% of them present only once. The specimen sequenced was naive CD4+ T cells from PBMCs. Described subset: CD45RA+ positively selected. The receptor source for this set is a man aged 18 to 35 in good health. Some clones in this sample may be carry-over from other donors' samples.

The V and J genes are TRBV7-6 and TRBJ1-2; TRBD1 is a possible D gene (6 bases). This CDR3 comprises 12 residues. V was pared by 5 bases and J by 8 bases, with 12 bases between. Germline loops: CDR1 SGHVS, CDR2 FNYEAQ. The CDR3 loop is CASSGRQGGYTF. As DNA, the CDR3 is TGTGCCAGCAGCGGGCGGCAGGGGGGCTACACCTTC.

This sequence joins TRBV4-1 and TRBJ1-1, with D tentatively TRBD1 (6 bases). Trimming took off 3 bases at V and 7 bases at J, with 15 bases between the two ends. Germline-derived CDR1 and CDR2 are MGHRA and YSYEKL. The length of the CDR3 is 14 residues. CDR3 DNA: TGCGCCAGCAGCCAGGCCGCGACAGGTCTTGAAGCTTTCTTT. Its protein product is CASSQAATGLEAFF.

This chain links TRBV6-1 with TRBJ1-5, with 7 nucleotides matching TRBD1. CDR3 size: 14 residues. The germline V gene encodes CDR1 MNHNS and CDR2 SASEGT. Trimming took 4 bases from V and 4 from J; bases not matched to a gene: 4. CDR3 bases: TGTGCCAGCAGTGCCAGGACAGGAAATCAGCCCCAGCATTTT. Residues: CASSARTGNQPQHF.

This rearrangement joins TRBV18 to TRBJ2-2, with 8 bases that match TRBD1. The V and J ends lost 4 bases and 4 bases, in that order; junction bases with no gene match: 2. Germline V gene sequence: CDR1 KGHSH, CDR2 LQKENI. The CDR3 has 14 residues. CDR3 residues: CASSQDRATGELFF. In DNA form, the CDR3 reads TGTGCCAGCTCACAGGACAGGGCCACCGGGGAGCTGTTTTTT.

This sequence joins TRBV7-3 and TRBJ2-1; 10 bases match TRBD2. Germline V gene data show CDR1 as SGHTA and CDR2 as FQGTGA. The trim removed 2 bases at V and 9 bases at J, leaving 7 bases unmatched. This CDR3 has 15 amino acids. CDR3 sequence reads: CASSLGLAGASEQFF. The CDR3 DNA reads as TGTGCCAGCAGCTTAGGTCTAGCGGGAGCTTCTGAGCAGTTCTTC.

This rearrangement joins TRBV6-5 to TRBJ2-3, with D tentatively TRBD1 (5 bases). Germline V gene lookup returns CDR1 MNHEY and CDR2 SVGAGI. V lost 0 bases to trimming and J lost 1 base, with 11 bases between them. This CDR3 comprises 16 residues. The chain's CDR3 is CASSYSPFRGTDTQYF. The CDR3 DNA follows: TGTGCCAGCAGTTACTCTCCGTTCAGGGGCACAGATACGCAGTATTTT.

This clone was counted once. V usage is TRBV10-3 and J usage is TRBJ2-7, with 9 bases aligning to TRBD1. V dropped 3 bases and J dropped 5; count of bases not matched to a gene: 5. CDR1 is ENHRY and CDR2 is SYGVKD in the germline V gene. CDR3 length: 14 residues. CDR3 region: CAISEPGQGDEQYF. The CDR3 DNA reads TGTGCCATCAGTGAACCGGGACAGGGCGACGAGCAGTACTTC.

The rearrangement joins TRBV7-6 to TRBJ1-4, with 9 bases that match TRBD1. This CDR3 has 16 amino acids. Germline V gives CDR1 SGHVS, CDR2 FNYEAQ. With V trimmed by 1 base and J by 6 bases, 6 bases remained unmatched. CDR3 bases: TGTGCCAGCAGCTTAGTGCGGGGACAGGGACATGAAAAACTGTTTTTT. As protein: CASSLVRGQGHEKLFF.

J is TRBJ1-5 and V is TRBV6-4; D is uncertain. Trimming left V 4 bases short and J 3 bases short, with 7 bases between. Germline CDR1 and CDR2: MRHNA and SNTAGT. The CDR3 loop spans 13 amino acids. The CDR3 protein is CASSVYLNQPQHF. CDR3 nucleotides: TGTGCCAGCAGTGTCTACCTCAATCAGCCCCAGCATTTT.

Only a few counts were recorded for this clone. The chain uses TRBV5-6 and TRBJ1-5; D perhaps matches TRBD1 (5 bases). V was cut by 3 bases and J by 6 bases, with 13 bases left in between. The CDR3 extends over 14 amino acids. CDR1 is SGHDT, CDR2 YYEEEE, per germline. CDR3 DNA sequence: TGTGCCAGCAGCTCACAGCAGGGCGGTCAGCCCCAGCATTTT. The encoded protein is CASSSQQGGQPQHF.

Concerning this clone itself: The same CDR3 arises from other DNA sequences in this sample as well. The gene calls are TRBV5-1 and TRBJ1-5; 10 nucleotides match TRBD1. The CDR3 consists of 15 residues. Germline V gene lookup returns CDR1 SGHRS and CDR2 YFSETQ. Trimming at V came to 4 bases and at J to 5 bases, leaving 6 bases not matched to a gene. CDR3 DNA: TGCGCCAGCAGCCCGGGACAGGGGACCGATCAGCCCCAGCATTTT. Its protein is CASSPGQGTDQPQHF.

This clone was found a few times. This chain links TRBV30 with TRBJ1-2, with TRBD1 as a possible D gene (5 bases). The CDR3 is 12 amino acids. The germline V gene has CDR1 GTSNPN and CDR2 SVGIG (reference sequence). With 0 bases removed from V and 3 bases from J, the gap between germline ends came to 5 bases. CDR3 sequence: CAWSVGDYGYTF. The CDR3 bases are TGTGCCTGGAGTGTGGGGGACTATGGCTACACCTTC.

This rearrangement joins TRBV9 to TRBJ2-1, with TRBD1 as a possible D gene (5 bases). Trimming removed 1 base from V and 4 bases from J, with 18 bases in between. The CDR3 is 17 amino acids. CDR1 and CDR2 (germline): SGDLS, YYNGEE. The CDR3 DNA follows: TGTGCCAGCAGCGTAAGTTCACGTACAGGCGCATACAATGAGCAGTTCTTC. Protein product: CASSVSSRTGAYNEQFF. Drawing the rest from reference TRBV9 and TRBJ2-1, the complete variable domain is DSGVTQTPKHLITATGQRVTLRCSPRSGDLSVYWYQQSLDQGLQFLIQYYNGEERAKGNILERFSAQQFPDLHSELNLSSLELGDSALYFCASSVSSRTGAYNEQFFGPGTRLTVL.

The genes are TRBV19 and TRBJ2-5; D unclear. V shed 5 bases and J shed 4 bases, with 11 bases lying between them. Germline values: CDR1 LNHDA, CDR2 SQIVND (reference sequence). CDR3 length: 13 residues. CDR3 amino acids: CASSRTVAETQYF. As DNA, the CDR3 is TGTGCCAGTAGTCGCACTGTAGCAGAGACCCAGTACTTC.

V is TRBV28 and J is TRBJ2-7; 9 bases fit TRBD2. V dropped 6 bases and J dropped 1; count of bases not matched to a gene: 7. Germline V CDR1 and CDR2: MDHEN, SYDVKM. This CDR3 region has 15 residues. The CDR3 spells CASRRLAAFSYEQYF. CDR3 sequence (DNA): TGTGCCAGCAGGAGACTAGCGGCCTTTTCCTACGAGCAGTACTTC.

Regarding this clone: This same CDR3 is encoded by further DNA sequences in the sample. The chain carries TRBV28 and TRBJ1-4; 9 bases match TRBD1. The CDR3 contains 14 residues. CDR1 and CDR2 from the germline V gene are MDHEN and SYDVKM. Trimming cost V 4 bases and J 5 bases; bases outside gene matches: 2. The CDR3, as DNA: TGTGCCAGCAGTTCCGGACAGGGGAATGAAAAACTGTTTTTT. Translation: CASSSGQGNEKLFF.

This chain connects TRBV19 to TRBJ1-1; D unclear. This CDR3 comprises 16 residues. Germline CDR1 and CDR2: LNHDA and SQIVND (reference sequence). Trimming removed 2 bases from V and 6 bases from J, with 19 bases in between. The CDR3 sequence is CASSISDRDGHPEAFF. The CDR3 DNA reads as TGTGCCAGTAGTATAAGCGACCGCGATGGGCACCCTGAAGCTTTCTTT.

The chain carries TRBV28 and TRBJ1-5; perhaps TRBD1 as D (5 bases). V was clipped by 7 bases and J by 3 bases, with 19 bases between them. The CDR3 extends over 16 amino acids. Germline values: CDR1 MDHEN, CDR2 SYDVKM. The DNA for the CDR3 is TGTGCCAGCAACTCCCTGCGGGGGTGGGACAATCAGCCCCAGCATTTT. The encoded protein is CASNSLRGWDNQPQHF.

The chain employs TRBV30 and TRBJ2-7; 9 positions match TRBD2. CDR1 GTSNPN and CDR2 SVGIG come from the germline V gene (reference sequence). The CDR3 is 18 residues long. V shed 2 bases, J shed 4 bases, and the junction held 18 bases outside the gene matches. The CDR3 sequence is CAWSSASGVAGVYYEQYF. CDR3 nucleotides: TGTGCCTGGAGTTCCGCGTCGGGTGTAGCGGGAGTTTATTACGAGCAGTACTTC.

This chain connects TRBV19 to TRBJ1-3; 7 positions agree with TRBD1. Germline V gives CDR1 LNHDA, CDR2 SQIVND (reference sequence). The CDR3 is 17 residues long. V was clipped by 5 bases and J by 0 bases; unmatched bases: 10. Here the CDR3 DNA reads TGTGCCAGTAGTCGTTCGGGACAGCAAAACTCTGGAAACACCATATATTTT. The encoded protein is CASSRSGQQNSGNTIYF.

The CDR3, as DNA: TGTGCCAGCAGCTTCGGTCCGACTAGCGGGAGGGCCGGGGAGCAGTTCTTC. Translation gives CASSFGPTSGRAGEQFF. The chain joins TRBV5-8 to TRBJ2-1, with TRBD2 identical over 14 bases. This CDR3 spans 17 amino acids. Looked up from germline, CDR1 is SGHTS and CDR2 is YDEGEE. Trimming cost V 2 bases and J 10 bases; bases outside gene matches: 11.

The J gene is TRBJ1-2, the V gene TRBV5-5; D remains unclear. Germline assignment: CDR1 SGHKS and CDR2 YYEKEE (reference sequence). Trimming cost V 0 bases and J 2 bases, with 8 bases left between them. The CDR3 totals 14 residues. In nucleotides, the CDR3 is TGTGCCAGCAGCTTGGGACCGAGGAACTATGGCTACACCTTC. This gives the protein CASSLGPRNYGYTF.

This sequence joins TRBV5-1 and TRBJ2-7, with D possibly TRBD1 on 6 matching bases. This CDR3 has 16 residues. V lost 5 bases and J 5 bases, leaving 23 bases between the germline ends. Per the germline V gene, CDR1 is SGHRS and CDR2 is YFSETQ. The CDR3 DNA reads TGCGCCAGCAGATCCACCGCCAACAGGGACGGGGACGAGCAGTACTTC. Translation gives CASRSTANRDGDEQYF.

This clone was recorded a few times. This chain joins TRBV30 and TRBJ2-2, with unresolved D. The CDR3 covers 13 residues. V dropped 3 bases and J dropped 4 bases, with 9 bases sitting between them. Germline V gene data show CDR1 as GTSNPN and CDR2 as SVGIG (reference sequence). CDR3 DNA: TGTGCCTGGAGATTAACCGCCACCGGGGAGCTGTTTTTT. Residues: CAWRLTATGELFF.

The chain has TRBV27 and TRBJ2-1; D call uncertain. The V gene lost 3 bases and the J gene lost 5 bases, with 11 bases spanning the gap. Germline CDR1 is MNHEY and CDR2 is SMNVEV (reference sequence). The CDR3 sequence is 14 residues long. The CDR3: CASSLANWDNEQFF. CDR3 nucleotide sequence: TGTGCCAGCAGTTTGGCCAATTGGGACAATGAGCAGTTCTTC.